A single sample gave rise to the 9 T cell receptor beta chains below, sequenced in a study of blood T cell repertoires in COVID-19. TCRdb keeps only in-frame clones here, not all; method: immunoSEQ multiplex PCR. The sample contains about 160,000 clones, more than 70% of which appear only once. Sample: PBMCs or T cells enriched from blood (not recorded which). These receptors were collected from a woman aged 45-60 years in a cohort exposed to, infected with or recovered from COVID-19 (not recorded which).

The chain links TRBV20-1 to TRBJ1-3; 9 bases align to TRBD1. Germline assignment: CDR1 DFQATT and CDR2 SNEGSKA (reference sequence). The CDR3 spans 14 residues. V shed 3 bases and J 4 bases; nucleotides not matched to a gene: 4. The CDR3 is CSASTGGSGNTIYF. The CDR3 nucleotides are TGCAGTGCTAGTACAGGGGGCTCAGGAAACACCATATATTTT.

There are a few counts of this clone. The chain uses TRBV6-1 and TRBJ1-2, with D maybe TRBD1 (5 bases). This CDR3 spans 17 amino acids. The V end lost 2 bases, the J end lost 5 bases, and 21 bases lay between the germline ends. Germline-derived CDR1 and CDR2 are MNHNS and SASEGT. For the CDR3, the DNA is TGTGCCAGCAGTGAAAATAGGGACTCACACCGGGGGTATGGCTACACCTTC. As protein: CASSENRDSHRGYGYTF.

The chain uses TRBV30 and TRBJ1-1; TRBD1 aligns across 7 bases. Trimming at V came to 0 bases and at J to 4 bases, leaving 5 bases not matched to a gene. Germline CDR1 and CDR2: GTSNPN and SVGIG (reference sequence). This CDR3 is 14 amino acids long. The CDR3 sequence is CAWSVTTGFTEAFF. The CDR3 DNA sequence: TGTGCCTGGAGTGTTACGACAGGGTTCACTGAAGCTTTCTTT. The full variable domain, its missing parts supplied by reference TRBV30 and TRBJ1-1, is SQTIHQWPATLVQPVGSPLSLECTVEGTSNPNLYWYRQAAGRGLQLLFYSVGIGQISSEVPQNLSASRPQDRQFILSSKKLLLSDSGFYLCAWSVTTGFTEAFFGQGTRLTVV.

The chain links TRBV19 to TRBJ1-2, with D maybe TRBD1 (5 bases). V gave up 3 bases and J gave up 4 bases, with 15 bases separating them. The CDR3 is 15 amino acids. Germline assignment: CDR1 LNHDA and CDR2 SQIVND (reference sequence). The CDR3 loop reads CASSIATAPGYGYTF. The CDR3 coding sequence is TGTGCCAGTAGTATTGCGACAGCACCGGGCTATGGCTACACCTTC.

This chain uses TRBV19 with TRBJ2-2; 8 bases fit TRBD2. The germline V gene has CDR1 LNHDA and CDR2 SQIVND (reference sequence). V dropped 5 bases and J dropped 5; count of bases not matched to a gene: 7. The CDR3 totals 15 residues. CDR3 DNA: TGTGCCAGTAGTGTGGGACTAGTAGGTACCGGGGAGCTGTTTTTT. This gives the protein CASSVGLVGTGELFF.

The CDR3 loop is CASSSTGSSTNTEAFF. The DNA of the CDR3 is TGCGCCAGCAGTTCGACGGGGAGTTCCACGAACACTGAAGCTTTCTTT. The chain links TRBV5-1 to TRBJ1-1; no firm D call. The CDR3 runs to 16 residues. Trimming left V 5 bases short and J 1 base short, with 18 bases between. Germline values: CDR1 SGHRS, CDR2 YFSETQ.

The CDR3 here is CASSPGQLTTNTIYF. For the CDR3, the DNA is TGTGCCAGCAGTCCCGGACAGCTCACCACAAACACCATATATTTT. The chain uses TRBV6-2 or TRBV6-3 and TRBJ1-3, with a tentative D call TRBD1 (6 bases). CDR1 and CDR2 (germline): MNHEY, SVGEGT. The length of the CDR3 is 15 residues. V dropped 5 bases and J dropped 6 bases, with 17 bases sitting between them.

The chain links TRBV9 to TRBJ2-6; 7 bases fit TRBD1. This CDR3 region has 17 residues. V shed 4 bases and J 0 bases; nucleotides not matched to a gene: 7. Germline lookup yields CDR1 SGDLS and CDR2 YYNGEE. CDR3 coding DNA: TGTGCCAGCAGCTTTACAGGGGCCCCCTCTGGGGCCAACGTCCTGACTTTC. Amino acids: CASSFTGAPSGANVLTF.

The chain combines TRBV28 with TRBJ2-7; 7 bases fit TRBD1. Looked up from germline, CDR1 is MDHEN and CDR2 is SYDVKM. The junction had 13 bases not matched to a gene; V was cut back by 10 bases and J by 7 bases. This CDR3 region has 13 residues. The CDR3 is CATIRQGPREQYF. The CDR3 DNA sequence: TGTGCCACGATCCGACAGGGTCCTCGGGAGCAGTACTTC.